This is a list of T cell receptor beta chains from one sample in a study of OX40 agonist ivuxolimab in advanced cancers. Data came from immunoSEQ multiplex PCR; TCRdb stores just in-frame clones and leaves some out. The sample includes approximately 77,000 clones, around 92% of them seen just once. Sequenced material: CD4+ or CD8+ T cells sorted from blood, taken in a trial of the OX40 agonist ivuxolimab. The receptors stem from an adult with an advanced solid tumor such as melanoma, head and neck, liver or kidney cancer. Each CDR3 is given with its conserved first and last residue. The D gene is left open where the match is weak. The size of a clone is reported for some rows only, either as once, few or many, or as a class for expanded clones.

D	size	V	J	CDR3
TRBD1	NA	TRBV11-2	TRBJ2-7	CASSRSKWTGGYEQYF
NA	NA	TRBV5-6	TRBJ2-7	CASSWGVSATYEQYF
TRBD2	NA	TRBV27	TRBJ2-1	CASSYLPGLAGASSYNEQFF
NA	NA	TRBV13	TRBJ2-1	CASSFDPYNEQFF
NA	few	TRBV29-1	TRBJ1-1	CSVTRGFEAFF
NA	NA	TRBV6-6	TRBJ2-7	CASSYSGDSYEQYF
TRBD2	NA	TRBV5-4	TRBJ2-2	CATRLAGGPGELFF
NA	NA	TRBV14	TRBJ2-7	CASSQGGLTYEQYF
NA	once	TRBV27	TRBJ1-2	CASSPGNRGYTF
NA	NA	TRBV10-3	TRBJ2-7	CAISEGRSYEQYF
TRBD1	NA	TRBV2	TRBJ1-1	CASSSTGTVLNTEAFF
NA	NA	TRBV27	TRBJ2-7	CASRGGSYEQYF